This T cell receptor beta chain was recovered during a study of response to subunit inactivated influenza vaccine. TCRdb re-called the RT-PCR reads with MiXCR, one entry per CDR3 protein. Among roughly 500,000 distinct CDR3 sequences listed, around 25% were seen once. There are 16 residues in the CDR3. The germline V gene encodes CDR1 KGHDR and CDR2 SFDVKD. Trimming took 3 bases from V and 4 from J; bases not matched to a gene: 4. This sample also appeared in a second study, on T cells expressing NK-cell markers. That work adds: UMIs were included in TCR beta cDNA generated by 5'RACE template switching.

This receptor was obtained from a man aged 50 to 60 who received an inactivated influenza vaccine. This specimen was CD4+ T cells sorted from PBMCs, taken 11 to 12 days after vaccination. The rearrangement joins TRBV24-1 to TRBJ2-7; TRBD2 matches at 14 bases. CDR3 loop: CATSDGTSGRAYEQYF. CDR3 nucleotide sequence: TGTGCCACCAGTGATGGGACTAGCGGGAGAGCTTACGAGCAGTACTTC.